What follows are 29 T cell receptor beta chains derived from one specimen sequenced in a study of blood T cell repertoires in COVID-19. Clones were read by immunoSEQ multiplex PCR, and TCRdb kept only the in-frame ones, dropping some. Of some 150,000 clones listed, about four fifths are singletons. The sample was peripheral blood. The receptors come from a woman aged 60-75 years with active or convalescent COVID-19.

V usage is TRBV6-6 and J usage is TRBJ2-3; 10 bases are a match to TRBD2. The CDR3 has 15 residues. Trimming removed 6 bases from V and 0 bases from J; junction bases left unmatched: 3. Germline CDR1 is MNHNY and CDR2 is SVGAGI (reference sequence). CDR3 in amino acids: CASRQGLASTDTQYF. The CDR3 nucleotides are TGTGCCAGCAGACAGGGACTAGCGAGCACAGATACGCAGTATTTT.

The rearrangement uses TRBV19 and TRBJ1-2; perhaps TRBD1 as D (6 bases). CDR3 length: 15 residues. V shed 6 bases and J shed 5 bases, with 19 bases lying between them. In germline, CDR1 is LNHDA, CDR2 SQIVND (reference sequence). DNA for the CDR3: TGTGCCAGTAGCCCCCCGGCAGGGGCTGGTTATGGCTACACCTTC. It encodes CASSPPAGAGYGYTF.

This chain joins TRBV6-2 or TRBV6-3 and TRBJ2-1; 11 bases are a match to TRBD2. Trimming at V came to 5 bases and at J to 7 bases, leaving 4 bases not matched to a gene. The CDR3 extends over 14 amino acids. Looked up from germline, CDR1 is MNHEY and CDR2 is SVGEGT. CDR3 sequence reads: CASSISGGGNEQFF. As DNA, the CDR3 is TGTGCCAGCAGTATTAGCGGGGGGGGGAATGAGCAGTTCTTC.

The chain couples TRBV6-5 to TRBJ2-1, with D perhaps TRBD1 (5 bases). Trimming cost V 10 bases and J 2 bases, with 18 bases left between them. The CDR3 loop spans 15 amino acids. Germline CDR1 MNHEY, CDR2 SVGAGI. The CDR3 sequence: CATISAGKAYNEQFF. The CDR3 DNA reads as TGTGCCACCATCTCAGCAGGGAAGGCCTACAATGAGCAGTTCTTC.

This chain connects TRBV7-7 to TRBJ2-1, with a tentative D call TRBD2 (5 bases). The CDR3 extends over 15 amino acids. Germline CDR1 SSHAT, CDR2 FNYEAQ (reference sequence). The DNA of the CDR3 is TGTGCTAGCTCCATTGGCGGGCCAACGGGGAATGAGCAGTTCTTC. This gives the protein CASSIGGPTGNEQFF.

V is TRBV28 and J is TRBJ2-7; 12 bases match TRBD1. After removal of 6 bases from V and 7 bases from J, the junction contained 10 bases not matched to a gene. CDR3 length: 15 amino acids. Germline CDR1 and CDR2: MDHEN and SYDVKM. CDR3 residues: CASRALGQGAKEQYF. The CDR3, as DNA: TGTGCCAGCAGGGCACTGGGACAGGGGGCGAAGGAGCAGTACTTC.

This clone was observed once. The chain has TRBV18 and TRBJ1-4, with D unclear. Germline CDR1 is KGHSH and CDR2 is LQKENI. The CDR3 runs to 12 residues. V lost 2 bases to trimming and J lost 8 bases, with 6 bases between them. CDR3 loop: CASSPNSEKLFF. DNA of the CDR3: TGTGCCAGCTCACCAAACTCGGAAAAACTGTTTTTT.

The rearrangement links TRBV7-6 to TRBJ2-7; 7 nucleotides line up with TRBD2. Germline-derived CDR1 and CDR2 are SGHVS and FNYEAQ. V lost 4 bases, J lost 1 base, and 7 bases stayed unmatched. This CDR3 contains 15 residues. The CDR3 nucleotides read TGTGCCAGCAGCTCGACGGGACTACCATCCTACGAGCAGTACTTC. This sequence encodes CASSSTGLPSYEQYF. The full variable domain, completed using reference TRBV7-6 and TRBJ2-7, is GAGVSQSPRYKVTKRGQDVALRCDPISGHVSLYWYRQALGQGPEFLTYFNYEAQQDKSGLPNDRFSAERPEGSISTLTIQRTEQRDSAMYRCASSSTGLPSYEQYFGPGTRLTVT.

The chain carries TRBV2 and TRBJ1-5; the match to TRBD1 covers 11 bases. Trimming at V came to 5 bases and at J to 6 bases, leaving 6 bases not matched to a gene. The CDR3 runs to 15 residues. The germline V gene encodes CDR1 SNHLY and CDR2 FYNNEI. The CDR3 reads CASSLRTGGFQPQHF. CDR3 nucleotides: TGTGCCAGCAGTCTTAGGACAGGGGGCTTTCAGCCCCAGCATTTT.

The V and J genes are TRBV5-4 and TRBJ1-2; 7 bases fit TRBD1. This CDR3 is built from 14 residues. The junction had 11 bases not matched to a gene; V was cut back by 5 bases and J by 7 bases. Per the germline V gene, CDR1 is SGHNT and CDR2 is YYREEE (reference sequence). CDR3 nucleotides: TGTGCCAGCAGGGAGAAGACAGGGCGTAGTGGCTACACCTTC. Protein product: CASREKTGRSGYTF. The entire variable domain, with the rest obtained from reference TRBV5-4 and TRBJ1-2, is as follows: ETGVTQSPTHLIKTRGQQVTLRCSSQSGHNTVSWYQQALGQGPQFIFQYYREEENGRGNFPPRFSGLQFPNYSSELNVNALELDDSALYLCASREKTGRSGYTFGSGTRLTVV.

The rearrangement links TRBV7-5 to TRBJ2-1; TRBD2, the table's D call, lacks a check against the DNA. TRBV7-5 has pseudogene status. CDR3 length: 14 residues. The CDR3 here is CVRSLGFAKREQFF. CDR3 nucleotides: TGTGTCAGAAGCTTAGGTTTCGCCAAGAGGGAGCAGTTCTTC.

By sample share, this clone is medium-sized. The V gene is TRBV7-2, the J gene TRBJ2-1; TRBD2 might be the D (6 bases). This CDR3 contains 15 residues. The V end lost 1 base, the J end lost 4 bases, and 11 bases lay between the germline ends. Germline loops: CDR1 SGHTA, CDR2 FQGNSA. In nucleotides, the CDR3 is TGTGCCAGCAGCTTAGTTGTAGGGACTTACAATGAGCAGTTCTTC. Translation: CASSLVVGTYNEQFF. The whole variable domain, filled in from reference TRBV7-2 and TRBJ2-1, reads GAGVSQSPSNKVTEKGKDVELRCDPISGHTALYWYRQSLGQGLEFLIYFQGNSAPDKSGLPSDRFSAERTGGSVSTLTIQRTQQEDSAVYLCASSLVVGTYNEQFFGPGTRLTVL.

The V and J genes are TRBV5-4 and TRBJ2-1, with 8 positions matching TRBD2. Germline V gene sequence: CDR1 SGHNT, CDR2 YYREEE (reference sequence). V gave up 2 bases and J gave up 4 bases; unmatched junction bases: 8. The CDR3 extends over 16 amino acids. The CDR3 sequence: CASSFVPGGAYNEQFF. The CDR3 nucleotides read TGTGCCAGCAGCTTCGTACCGGGGGGGGCTTACAATGAGCAGTTCTTC.

This clone was counted only a few times. The chain combines TRBV28 with TRBJ1-2; D may be TRBD1 (6 bases). Trimming pared 3 bases from V and 1 base from J, leaving 12 bases between. The CDR3 runs to 15 residues. CDR1 and CDR2 from the germline V gene are MDHEN and SYDVKM. The CDR3 coding sequence is TGTGCCAGCAGTTTCAACAGGGAGATTAACTATGGCTACACCTTC. Translating gives CASSFNREINYGYTF.

The chain joins TRBV7-2 to TRBJ1-1; D is uncertain. This CDR3 region has 13 residues. Germline CDR1 and CDR2: SGHTA and FQGNSA. Trimming removed 1 base at V and 4 bases at J, with 7 bases between. The CDR3 protein is CASSLVLRTEAFF. In DNA form, the CDR3 reads TGTGCCAGCAGCTTAGTTCTGCGCACTGAAGCTTTCTTT.

This clone was recorded only once. The chain uses TRBV21-1 and TRBJ2-7; the D call in the table, TRBD2, was not verified against the DNA. TRBV21-1 is flagged as a pseudogene. The CDR3 spans 16 residues. CDR3: CASSKAEGTKIYEQYV. The CDR3, as DNA: TGTGCCAGCAGCAAAGCAGAGGGGACTAAAATCTACGAGCAGTACGTC.

The chain uses TRBV11-1 and TRBJ1-2; no clear D. The CDR3 covers 14 residues. Germline-derived CDR1 and CDR2 are SGHAT and FQDESV (reference sequence). Trimming cost V 4 bases and J 7 bases, with 16 bases left between them. Here the CDR3 reads CASSSLGLSGGYTF. CDR3 coding DNA: TGTGCCAGCAGCTCCTTAGGCCTAAGCGGTGGCTACACCTTC.

This clone was observed once. The V and J genes are TRBV27 and TRBJ1-1, with 12 bases lining up with TRBD1. The CDR3 is 17 residues long. The germline gives CDR1 MNHEY, CDR2 SMNVEV (reference sequence). V lost 0 bases, J lost 4 bases, and 6 bases stayed unmatched. CDR3 in DNA: TGTGCCAGCAGTTTATCGTATCGGGACAGGGGGCCCACTGAAGCTTTCTTT. Translating gives CASSLSYRDRGPTEAFF.

The CDR3 bases are TGTGCCAGCAGAACAGGGACTAGCTTCCCAGATACGCAGTATTTT. Translating gives CASRTGTSFPDTQYF. The rearrangement links TRBV28 to TRBJ2-3; 9 nucleotides align to TRBD2. The trim removed 6 bases at V and 4 bases at J, leaving 8 bases unmatched. The CDR3 totals 15 residues. CDR1 and CDR2 from the germline V gene are MDHEN and SYDVKM.

V gene TRBV11-2 combines with J gene TRBJ2-5; 9 bases map to TRBD1. CDR1 and CDR2 from the germline V gene are SGHAT and FQNNGV. Germline trimming cut 4 bases from V and 5 bases from J; bases unmatched to any gene: 11. The CDR3 totals 16 residues. This chain's CDR3 is CASSSGQGRILETQYF. CDR3 sequence (DNA): TGTGCCAGCAGCTCGGGACAGGGACGGATTTTGGAGACCCAGTACTTC. The variable domain in full, completed from reference TRBV11-2 and TRBJ2-5, reads EAGVAQSPRYKIIEKRQSVAFWCNPISGHATLYWYQQILGQGPKLLIQFQNNGVVDDSQLPKDRFSAERLKGVDSTLKIQPAKLEDSAVYLCASSSGQGRILETQYFGPGTRLLVL.

The chain carries TRBV30 and TRBJ2-1; 7 positions agree with TRBD2. V shed 3 bases and J 6 bases; nucleotides not matched to a gene: 11. The germline CDR1 and CDR2 sequences are GTSNPN and SVGIG (reference sequence). This CDR3 comprises 15 residues. This chain's CDR3 is CAWRATGTILNEQFF. DNA for the CDR3: TGTGCCTGGAGAGCCACCGGGACTATACTCAATGAGCAGTTCTTC.

The chain couples TRBV7-9 to TRBJ1-2; possibly TRBD1 for D (5 bases). This CDR3 comprises 14 residues. The germline V and J ends were trimmed by 3 bases and 0 bases, with 8 bases remaining between them. CDR1 SEHNR and CDR2 FQNEAQ come from the germline V gene (reference sequence). CDR3 residues: CASSLTDANYGYTF. The CDR3 nucleotides read TGTGCCAGCAGCTTGACAGACGCTAACTATGGCTACACCTTC.

V is TRBV29-1 and J is TRBJ1-1; D remains unclear. Germline-derived CDR1 and CDR2 are SQVTM and ANQGSEA. The V end was cut by 4 bases, the J end by 7 bases, with 10 bases between. The CDR3 is made up of 11 amino acids. The CDR3 protein is CSVAIKLEAFF. As DNA, the CDR3 is TGCAGCGTTGCGATAAAACTTGAAGCTTTCTTT.

J is TRBJ2-2 and V is TRBV12-5; TRBD1 might be the D (6 bases). Germline-derived CDR1 and CDR2 are LGHNT and FRNRAP. Trimming left V 6 bases short and J 0 bases short, with 11 bases between. The CDR3 extends over 15 amino acids. CDR3 DNA sequence: TGTGCTAGTGGCCCAGGGGATACGAACACCGGGGAGCTGTTTTTT. It yields the protein CASGPGDTNTGELFF.

Only a few counts were recorded for this clone. The V call is TRBV4-1, the J call TRBJ1-4; 8 nucleotides line up with TRBD1. J gave up 6 bases and V 2 bases, and 5 bases lay outside the gene matches. Per germline, CDR1 MGHRA and CDR2 YSYEKL. The CDR3 totals 15 residues. Written as DNA, the CDR3 is TGCGCCAGCAGCCAAACTCCGACAGGGGATGAAAAACTGTTTTTT. Amino acid sequence: CASSQTPTGDEKLFF.

The chain carries TRBV6-4 and TRBJ2-3; 9 nucleotides align to TRBD2. V lost 3 bases to trimming and J lost 2 bases; unmatched junction nucleotides: 3. Germline V gene sequence: CDR1 MRHNA, CDR2 SNTAGT. The CDR3 extends over 15 amino acids. The CDR3 DNA is TGTGCCAGCAGTGAGGCTAGCGGGGACACAGATACGCAGTATTTT. This gives the protein CASSEASGDTDTQYF.

The chain has TRBV7-2 and TRBJ1-5, with 8 bases fitting TRBD1. V gave up 5 bases and J gave up 4 bases; unmatched junction bases: 10. This CDR3 region has 16 residues. CDR1 and CDR2 (germline): SGHTA, FQGNSA. The CDR3 is CASSQTWTGRNQPQHF. The CDR3 DNA is TGTGCCAGCAGCCAAACCTGGACAGGGAGAAATCAGCCCCAGCATTTT.

The rearrangement uses TRBV7-2 and TRBJ1-3; D unresolved. Between the trimmed V and J ends, which lost 5 bases and 3 bases, there was a span of 11 bases. This CDR3 spans 14 amino acids. Germline-derived CDR1 and CDR2 are SGHTA and FQGNSA. Here the CDR3 reads CASSPNGGGNTIYF. The CDR3 coding sequence is TGTGCCAGCAGCCCTAATGGCGGTGGAAACACCATATATTTT.

The V gene is TRBV19, the J gene TRBJ1-4; unclear D gene. This CDR3 spans 17 amino acids. In germline, CDR1 is LNHDA, CDR2 SQIVND (reference sequence). Trimming cost V 5 bases and J 5 bases, with 21 bases left between them. The CDR3 sequence: CASSPTSRAGRNEKLFF. CDR3 bases: TGTGCCAGTAGTCCCACCTCGCGGGCAGGAAGAAATGAAAAACTGTTTTTT.